These 8 T cell receptor beta chains came from one sample sequenced in a study of T cells in Graves' hyperthyroidism and ophthalmopathy. From RNA transcripts, TCR beta CDR3 regions were amplified. The TCR CDR3 first-round RT-PCR relied on the HTBI primer set. TCRdb re-derived calls from the multiplex PCR reads in MiXCR, one entry per CDR3 protein. The sample lists 300,000 to 500,000 distinct CDR3 sequences, over 13% occurring once. Material for sequencing was blood. The receptors derive from a man in his forties or fifties with Graves' ophthalmopathy.

This clonotype was seen many times. The chain carries TRBV12-5 and TRBJ2-7; 8 nucleotides align to TRBD2. After removal of 0 bases from V and 2 bases from J, the junction contained 3 bases not matched to a gene. This CDR3 has 15 residues. Germline lookup yields CDR1 LGHNT and CDR2 FRNRAP. CDR3 DNA sequence: TGTGCTAGTGGTTTGGTGGAGCGGGGGCCCTACGAGCAGTACTTC. The encoded protein is CASGLVERGPYEQYF.

This clonotype has a count of ten or more. The rearrangement joins TRBV29-1 to TRBJ2-7, with a weak D call TRBD2 (6 bases). V lost 6 bases to trimming and J lost 2 bases, with 14 bases between them. The V gene's germline CDR1 is SQVTM and CDR2 ANQGSEA. There are 13 residues in the CDR3. The CDR3 nucleotides are TGCAGCGTAGGGAACGGGGGAGCCTACGAGCAGTACTTC. Protein: CSVGNGGAYEQYF.

This clonotype was found many times. The chain carries TRBV10-3 and TRBJ2-7, with 8 positions matching TRBD2. Germline V gene data show CDR1 as ENHRY and CDR2 as SYGVKD. V trimming: 7 bases; J trimming: 2 bases; junction bases outside the gene matches: 7. The CDR3 has 14 amino acids. DNA of the CDR3: TGTGCCATCAATTTCGGGGGGGAGGCCTACGAGCAGTACTTC. Amino acids: CAINFGGEAYEQYF.

This rearrangement joins TRBV29-1 to TRBJ1-1; D gene unclear. Germline V gives CDR1 SQVTM, CDR2 ANQGSEA. The germline V and J ends were trimmed by 8 bases and 1 base, with 11 bases remaining between them. The CDR3 has 12 amino acids. For the CDR3, the DNA is TGCAGCATCCCCGTCGGGAACACTGAAGCTTTCTTT. Amino acids: CSIPVGNTEAFF. Full variable domain (remainder filled in from reference TRBV29-1 and TRBJ1-1): SAVISQKPSRDICQRGTSLTIQCQVDSQVTMMFWYRQQPGQSLTLIATANQGSEATYESGFVIDKFPISRPNLTFSTLTVSNMSPEDSSIYLCSIPVGNTEAFFGQGTRLTVV.

This clonotype was detected ten times or more. The chain is built from TRBV12-3 or TRBV12-4 and TRBJ2-1; TRBD2 matches 10 bases. The CDR3 spans 16 residues. Trimming cost V 5 bases and J 6 bases; bases outside gene matches: 10. The CDR3 spells CASSRVAGGHSNEQFF. CDR3 sequence (DNA): TGTGCCAGCAGTCGAGTAGCGGGAGGTCATAGCAATGAGCAGTTCTTC.

There are many counts of this clonotype. The rearrangement links TRBV30 to TRBJ2-5; 10 bases match TRBD2. Germline CDR1 is GTSNPN and CDR2 is SVGIG (reference sequence). The CDR3 contains 14 residues. Trimming at V came to 7 bases and at J to 4 bases, leaving 9 bases not matched to a gene. This CDR3 reads CAFHSGRTVETQYF. The DNA of the CDR3 is TGTGCCTTCCATAGCGGGAGGACTGTAGAGACCCAGTACTTC.

This chain joins TRBV4-2 and TRBJ1-6; a weak D match, TRBD1 (5 bases). With 0 bases removed from V and 6 bases from J, the gap between germline ends came to 12 bases. This CDR3 comprises 16 residues. CDR1 is LGHNA, CDR2 YNFKEQ, per germline. The CDR3 here is CASSQDAGTTNSPLHF. In DNA, the CDR3 is TGTGCCAGCAGCCAAGACGCCGGGACGACTAATTCACCCCTCCACTTT.

This clonotype was counted between two and nine times. The rearrangement links TRBV20-1 to TRBJ1-6, with D possibly matching TRBD1 (5 bases). Germline CDR1 and CDR2: DFQATT and SNEGSKA (reference sequence). V lost 0 bases and J 5 bases, leaving 17 bases between the germline ends. The CDR3 extends over 17 amino acids. CDR3: CSARDRDRQGDNSPLHF. The CDR3 region has the DNA TGCAGTGCTAGAGATCGGGATAGGCAGGGTGATAATTCACCCCTCCACTTT.